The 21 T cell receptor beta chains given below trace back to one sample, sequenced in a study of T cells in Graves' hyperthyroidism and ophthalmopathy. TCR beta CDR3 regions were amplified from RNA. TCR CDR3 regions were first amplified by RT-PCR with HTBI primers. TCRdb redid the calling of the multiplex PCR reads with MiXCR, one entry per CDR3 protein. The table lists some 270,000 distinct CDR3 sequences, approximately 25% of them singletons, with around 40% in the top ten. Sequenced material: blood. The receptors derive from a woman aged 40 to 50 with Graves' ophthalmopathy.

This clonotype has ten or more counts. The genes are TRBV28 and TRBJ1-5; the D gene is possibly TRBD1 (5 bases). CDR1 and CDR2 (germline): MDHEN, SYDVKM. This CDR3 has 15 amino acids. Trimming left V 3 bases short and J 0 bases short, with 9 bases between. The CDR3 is CASSLGENSNQPQHF. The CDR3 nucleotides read TGTGCCAGCAGTTTGGGGGAGAATAGCAATCAGCCCCAGCATTTT. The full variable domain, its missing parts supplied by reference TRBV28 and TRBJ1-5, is DVKVTQSSRYLVKRTGEKVFLECVQDMDHENMFWYRQDPGLGLRLIYFSYDVKMKEKGDIPEGYSVSREKKERFSLILESASTNQTSMYLCASSLGENSNQPQHFGDGTRLSIL.

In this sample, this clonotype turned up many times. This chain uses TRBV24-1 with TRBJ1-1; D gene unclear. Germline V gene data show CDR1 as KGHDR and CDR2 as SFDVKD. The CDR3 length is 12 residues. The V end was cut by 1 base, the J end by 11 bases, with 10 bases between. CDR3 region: CATSDFGIVAFF. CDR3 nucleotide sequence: TGTGCCACCAGTGATTTTGGGATTGTGGCTTTCTTT.

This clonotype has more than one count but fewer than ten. The CDR3 region has the DNA TGCGCCAGCAGCTTGGAGCAGCTACAGGGCAATCAGCCCCAGCATTTT. It yields the protein CASSLEQLQGNQPQHF. The chain carries TRBV5-1 and TRBJ1-5; tentative D call: TRBD1 (5 bases). The CDR3 totals 16 residues. V dropped 0 bases and J dropped 2 bases, with 12 bases sitting between them. Looked up from germline, CDR1 is SGHRS and CDR2 is YFSETQ.

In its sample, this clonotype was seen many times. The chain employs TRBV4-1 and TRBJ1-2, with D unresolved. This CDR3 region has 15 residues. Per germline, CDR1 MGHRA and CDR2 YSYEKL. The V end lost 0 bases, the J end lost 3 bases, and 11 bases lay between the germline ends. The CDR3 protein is CASSQESGSDYGYTF. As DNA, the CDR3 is TGCGCCAGCAGCCAAGAGAGTGGGTCCGACTATGGCTACACCTTC.

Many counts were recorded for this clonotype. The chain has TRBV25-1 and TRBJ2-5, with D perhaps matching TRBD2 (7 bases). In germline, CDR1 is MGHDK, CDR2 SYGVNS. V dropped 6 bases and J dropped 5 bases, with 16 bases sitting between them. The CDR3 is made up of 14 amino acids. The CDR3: CASRRGGGLETQYF. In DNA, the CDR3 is TGTGCCAGCAGAAGAGGGGGGGGTTTGGAGACCCAGTACTTC.

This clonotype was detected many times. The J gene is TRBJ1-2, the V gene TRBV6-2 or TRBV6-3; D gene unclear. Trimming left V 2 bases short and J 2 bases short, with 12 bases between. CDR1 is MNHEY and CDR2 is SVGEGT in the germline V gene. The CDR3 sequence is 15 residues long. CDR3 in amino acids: CASSYVSGGNYGYTF. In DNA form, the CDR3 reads TGTGCCAGCAGTTACGTATCCGGCGGGAACTATGGCTACACCTTC.

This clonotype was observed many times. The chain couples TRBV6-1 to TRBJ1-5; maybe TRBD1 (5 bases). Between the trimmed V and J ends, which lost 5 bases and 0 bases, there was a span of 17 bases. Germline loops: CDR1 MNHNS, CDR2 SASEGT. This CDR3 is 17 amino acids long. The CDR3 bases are TGTGCCAGCAGTCATCAGGGTGGCGGGTATAGCAATCAGCCCCAGCATTTT. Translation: CASSHQGGGYSNQPQHF.

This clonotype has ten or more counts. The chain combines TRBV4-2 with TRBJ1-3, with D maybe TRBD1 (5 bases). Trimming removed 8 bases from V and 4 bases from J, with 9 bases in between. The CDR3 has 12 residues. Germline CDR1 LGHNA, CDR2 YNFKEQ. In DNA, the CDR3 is TGTGCCAGCTGGGGGATCGGAAACACCATATATTTT. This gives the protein CASWGIGNTIYF.

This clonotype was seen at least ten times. The CDR3: CSVTGFSSYEQYF. CDR3 DNA sequence: TGCAGCGTTACAGGGTTCAGCTCCTACGAGCAGTACTTC. This chain links TRBV29-1 with TRBJ2-7; possible D gene TRBD1, 6 bases. This CDR3 contains 13 residues. With 5 bases removed from V and 0 bases from J, the gap between germline ends came to 11 bases. Germline V CDR1 and CDR2: SQVTM, ANQGSEA.

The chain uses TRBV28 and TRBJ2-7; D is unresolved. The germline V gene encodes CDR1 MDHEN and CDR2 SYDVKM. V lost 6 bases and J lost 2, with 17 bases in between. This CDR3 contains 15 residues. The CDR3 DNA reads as TGTGCCAGCAGCTTTATCCGACTGGAAACCTACGAGCAGTACTTC. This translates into CASSFIRLETYEQYF.

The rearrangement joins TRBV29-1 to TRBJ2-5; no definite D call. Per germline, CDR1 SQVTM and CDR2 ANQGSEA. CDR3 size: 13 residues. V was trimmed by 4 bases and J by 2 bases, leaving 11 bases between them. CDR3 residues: CSVAQTAQETQYF. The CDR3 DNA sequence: TGCAGCGTTGCCCAGACGGCACAAGAGACCCAGTACTTC.

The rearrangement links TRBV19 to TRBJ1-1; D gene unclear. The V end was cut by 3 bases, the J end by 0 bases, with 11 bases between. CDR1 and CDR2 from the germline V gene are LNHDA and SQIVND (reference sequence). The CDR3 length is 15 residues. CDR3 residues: CASSIGGRMNTEAFF. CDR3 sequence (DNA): TGTGCCAGTAGTATTGGAGGACGGATGAACACTGAAGCTTTCTTT.

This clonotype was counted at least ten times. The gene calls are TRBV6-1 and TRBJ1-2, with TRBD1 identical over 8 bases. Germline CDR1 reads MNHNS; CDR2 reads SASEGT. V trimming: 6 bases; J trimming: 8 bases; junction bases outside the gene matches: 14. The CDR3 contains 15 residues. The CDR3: CASRPGRGQGQGYTF. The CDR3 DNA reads TGTGCCAGCAGGCCTGGACGTGGACAGGGACAAGGCTACACCTTC.

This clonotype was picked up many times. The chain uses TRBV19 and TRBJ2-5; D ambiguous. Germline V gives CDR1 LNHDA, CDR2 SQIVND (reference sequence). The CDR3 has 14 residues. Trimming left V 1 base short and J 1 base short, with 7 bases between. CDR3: CASSIAPAQETQYF. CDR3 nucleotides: TGTGCCAGTAGTATAGCGCCCGCCCAAGAGACCCAGTACTTC.

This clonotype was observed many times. The DNA for the CDR3 is TGCAGTGCTCACTACCTCAGCTCCTACGAGCAGTACTTC. It translates to CSAHYLSSYEQYF. The V call is TRBV20-1, the J call TRBJ2-7, with D unresolved. Trimming took off 5 bases at V and 0 bases at J, with 11 bases between the two ends. This CDR3 is 13 amino acids long. The V gene's germline CDR1 is DFQATT and CDR2 SNEGSKA (reference sequence).

CDR3 amino acids: CSASSGDFSYEQYF. The DNA of the CDR3 is TGCAGTGCTAGCAGCGGGGACTTCTCCTACGAGCAGTACTTC. This chain connects TRBV20-1 to TRBJ2-7; 7 bases align to TRBD2. Germline values: CDR1 DFQATT, CDR2 SNEGSKA (reference sequence). The junction had 5 bases not matched to a gene; V was cut back by 3 bases and J by 0 bases. The CDR3 length is 14 residues.

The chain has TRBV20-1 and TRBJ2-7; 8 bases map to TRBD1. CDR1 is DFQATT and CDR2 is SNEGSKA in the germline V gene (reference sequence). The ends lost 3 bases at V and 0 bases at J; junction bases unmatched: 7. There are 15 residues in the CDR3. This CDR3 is CSASQGQGSSYEQYF. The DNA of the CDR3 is TGCAGTGCTAGCCAAGGACAGGGAAGCTCCTACGAGCAGTACTTC.

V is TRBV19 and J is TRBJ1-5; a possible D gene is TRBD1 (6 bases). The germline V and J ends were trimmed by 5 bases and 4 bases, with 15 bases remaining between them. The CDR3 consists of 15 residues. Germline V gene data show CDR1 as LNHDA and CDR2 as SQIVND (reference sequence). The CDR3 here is CASSGRRTGNQPQHF. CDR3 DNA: TGTGCCAGTAGTGGAAGACGCACAGGGAATCAGCCCCAGCATTTT.

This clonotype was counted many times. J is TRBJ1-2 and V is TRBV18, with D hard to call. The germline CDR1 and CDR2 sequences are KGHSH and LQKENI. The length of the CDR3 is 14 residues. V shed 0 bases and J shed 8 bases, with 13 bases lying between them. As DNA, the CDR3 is TGTGCCAGCTCACCACCGGAAGGAATCGGCGGCTACACCTTC. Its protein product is CASSPPEGIGGYTF.

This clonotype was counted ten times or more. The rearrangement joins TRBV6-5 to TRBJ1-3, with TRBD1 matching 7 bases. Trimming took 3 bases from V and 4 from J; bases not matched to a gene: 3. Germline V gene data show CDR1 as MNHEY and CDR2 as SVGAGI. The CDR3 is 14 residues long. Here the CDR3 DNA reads TGTGCCAGCAGTTATACAGGGGAAGGAAACACCATATATTTT. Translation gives CASSYTGEGNTIYF.

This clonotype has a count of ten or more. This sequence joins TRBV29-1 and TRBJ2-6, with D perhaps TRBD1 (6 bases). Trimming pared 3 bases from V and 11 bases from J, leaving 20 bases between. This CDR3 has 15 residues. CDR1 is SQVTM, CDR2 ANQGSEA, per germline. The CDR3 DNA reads TGCAGCGTTGAGTCCCCCAGGGGTGGTCCTCACGTCCTGACTTTC. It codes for CSVESPRGGPHVLTF.